This T cell receptor (beta chain) was recorded in a study of cytomegalovirus exposure and HLA in healthy donors. With 60 Vbeta and 13 Jbeta primers, the PCR was carried out. Sequencing was performed with immunoSEQ multiplex PCR; in TCRdb, only in-frame clones are kept and a portion is missing. The table shows about 140,000 clones, with 75% occurring only once. The CDR3 is 16 amino acids. Germline V gene data show CDR1 as SGHRS and CDR2 as YFSETQ. Germline trimming cut 4 bases from V and 1 base from J; bases unmatched to any gene: 7. The rearrangement uses TRBV5-1 and TRBJ2-2, with 7 bases fitting TRBD2. The clonotype comes from a man between 40 and 49 years old in good health and CMV-seronegative. Sequencing input: PBMCs. The CDR3 loop is CASSILAAMNTGELFF. CDR3 bases: TGCGCCAGCAGCATCCTAGCGGCGATGAACACCGGGGAGCTGTTTTTT.